Listed here are 18 T cell receptor beta chains from one sample, sequenced in a study of Tregs in tolerant kidney transplant recipients. Sequencing used immunoSEQ multiplex PCR; TCRdb keeps in-frame clones, though not all of them. The profile covers over 50,000 clones, with approximately 85% appearing a single time and 2.1% taken by the ten largest. The sample in question was Tregs from blood, obtained before the transplant. All receptors derive from a human donor who received a combined kidney and bone marrow transplant.

This clone was found once. The V call is TRBV27, the J call TRBJ1-4, with D maybe TRBD1 (6 bases). CDR1 MNHEY and CDR2 SMNVEV come from the germline V gene (reference sequence). The CDR3 runs to 20 residues. V gave up 6 bases and J gave up 0 bases, with 26 bases separating them. DNA for the CDR3: TGTGCCAGCAGCCAAAAATTTTTAAACAGGGAAACTGCAACTAATGAAAAACTGTTTTTT. Residues: CASSQKFLNRETATNEKLFF.

The J gene is TRBJ2-5, the V gene TRBV30; perhaps TRBD2 as D (5 bases). The V gene lost 2 bases and the J gene lost 4 bases, with 8 bases spanning the gap. The CDR3 loop spans 12 amino acids. Germline V CDR1 and CDR2: GTSNPN, SVGIG (reference sequence). The CDR3 here is CAWSRGLETQYF. The CDR3 nucleotides are TGTGCCTGGAGTCGGGGTTTAGAGACCCAGTACTTC.

As regards this clone: Other nucleotide sequences in the sample specify the same CDR3. V usage is TRBV7-2 and J usage is TRBJ2-7, with D hard to call. V lost 3 bases to trimming and J lost 3 bases, with 3 bases between them. CDR3 length: 11 residues. CDR1 SGHTA and CDR2 FQGNSA come from the germline V gene. CDR3 in amino acids: CASSFHYEQYF. The CDR3 bases are TGTGCCAGCAGCTTCCACTACGAGCAGTACTTC.

The rearrangement joins TRBV4-1 to TRBJ1-6; no clear D. CDR1 is MGHRA, CDR2 YSYEKL, per germline. The CDR3 totals 17 residues. Trimming took 1 base from V and 7 from J, leaving 17 bases between them. The CDR3 protein is CASSQGREGTRNSPLHF. In nucleotides, the CDR3 is TGCGCCAGCAGCCAAGGTCGCGAGGGCACGAGAAATTCACCCCTCCACTTT.

This clone was counted a few times. The chain couples TRBV25-1 to TRBJ2-5, with 11 bases identical to TRBD2. J gave up 1 base and V 4 bases, and 5 bases lay outside the gene matches. CDR3 length: 16 residues. Germline assignment: CDR1 MGHDK and CDR2 SYGVNS. CDR3 amino acids: CASSASSGGFQETQYF. Here the CDR3 DNA reads TGTGCCAGCAGTGCTTCTAGCGGGGGGTTCCAAGAGACCCAGTACTTC. Full variable domain (remainder filled in from reference TRBV25-1 and TRBJ2-5): EADIYQTPRYLVIGTGKKITLECSQTMGHDKMYWYQQDPGMELHLIHYSYGVNSTEKGDLSSESTVSRIRTEHFPLTLESARPSHTSQYLCASSASSGGFQETQYFGPGTRLLVL.

This clone has just one count. The chain has TRBV19 and TRBJ2-1; 10 bases are a match to TRBD2. V was pared by 1 base and J by 5 bases, with 8 bases of the junction left unmatched. This CDR3 has 17 residues. Germline CDR1 is LNHDA and CDR2 is SQIVND (reference sequence). The CDR3 sequence is CASSIVRASGGNNEQFF. CDR3 coding DNA: TGTGCCAGTAGTATAGTGCGGGCTAGCGGGGGTAACAATGAGCAGTTCTTC.

This chain joins TRBV12-5 and TRBJ2-1, with TRBD2 matching over 13 bases. This CDR3 contains 16 residues. Per germline, CDR1 LGHNT and CDR2 FRNRAP. Trimming at V came to 6 bases and at J to 4 bases, leaving 6 bases not matched to a gene. The CDR3 protein is CASGPGTSGTYNEQFF. The CDR3 nucleotides read TGTGCTAGTGGCCCCGGGACTAGCGGGACTTACAATGAGCAGTTCTTC.

The CDR3 region is CASIPTGGLGEQFF. The CDR3 nucleotides are TGTGCCAGCATCCCAACGGGGGGGCTAGGTGAGCAGTTCTTC. The chain has TRBV7-9 and TRBJ2-1; 8 bases agree with TRBD2. Trimming removed 7 bases from V and 9 bases from J; junction bases left unmatched: 11. The CDR3 has 14 amino acids. Germline V lookup: CDR1 SEHNR, CDR2 FQNEAQ (reference sequence).

The rearrangement joins TRBV5-3 to TRBJ2-6; D tentatively reads TRBD1 or TRBD2 (5 bases each). TRBV5-3 belongs to the ORF category, with a function that is uncertain. V was pared by 4 bases and J by 1 base, with 27 bases between. This CDR3 has 21 residues. CDR3 amino acids: CARSLPILMGDKESGANVLTF. CDR3 sequence (DNA): TGTGCCAGAAGCCTCCCTATATTAATGGGGGATAAGGAGTCTGGGGCCAACGTCCTGACTTTC.

The chain combines TRBV15 with TRBJ1-1; perhaps TRBD1 as D (5 bases). Germline-derived CDR1 and CDR2 are LNHNV and YYDKDF (reference sequence). Trimming took off 4 bases at V and 0 bases at J, with 12 bases between the two ends. CDR3 length equals 15 residues. CDR3 sequence reads: CATSTPGRLNTEAFF. CDR3 DNA sequence: TGTGCCACCAGCACGCCGGGACGGTTGAACACTGAAGCTTTCTTT.

V is TRBV7-6 and J is TRBJ2-3; 10 bases agree with TRBD2. There are 19 residues in the CDR3. Trimming at V came to 5 bases and at J to 2 bases, leaving 16 bases not matched to a gene. Germline CDR1 is SGHVS and CDR2 is FNYEAQ. The CDR3 spells CASSQGLAGALRVTDTQYF. Here the CDR3 DNA reads TGTGCCAGCAGCCAAGGGCTAGCGGGGGCCCTAAGAGTCACAGATACGCAGTATTTT.

V is TRBV5-4 and J is TRBJ2-3, with TRBD1 identical over 10 bases. The CDR3 has 15 amino acids. Germline V gene lookup returns CDR1 SGHNT and CDR2 YYREEE (reference sequence). Trimming took 4 bases from V and 5 from J; bases not matched to a gene: 7. The CDR3 nucleotides are TGTGCCAGCAGCGCCCGACAGGGGGCTGGAGATACGCAGTATTTT. It translates to CASSARQGAGDTQYF.

This rearrangement joins TRBV28 to TRBJ2-3; 11 bases line up with TRBD1. CDR1 MDHEN and CDR2 SYDVKM come from the germline V gene. The CDR3 extends over 16 amino acids. With 6 bases clipped from V and 3 bases from J, the junction kept 8 bases outside the gene matches. CDR3 loop: CASSPPDRGRTDTQYF. The CDR3 DNA reads TGTGCCAGCAGCCCACCGGACAGGGGGCGAACAGATACGCAGTATTTT.

This clone was seen only a few times. The V call is TRBV7-9, the J call TRBJ1-4; unclear D gene. The V gene lost 1 base and the J gene lost 0 bases, with 6 bases spanning the gap. This CDR3 region has 15 residues. Germline V lookup: CDR1 SEHNR, CDR2 FQNEAQ (reference sequence). The chain's CDR3 is CASSLDAATNEKLFF. DNA for the CDR3: TGTGCCAGCAGCTTAGATGCAGCAACTAATGAAAAACTGTTTTTT.

The chain recombines TRBV9 with TRBJ1-5; 9 bases match TRBD1. The CDR3 sequence is 14 residues long. V lost 0 bases and J lost 6; bases outside the gene matches: 1. Per the germline V gene, CDR1 is SGDLS and CDR2 is YYNGEE. For the CDR3, the DNA is TGTGCCAGCAGCGTAGGACAGGGGGTTCAGCCCCAGCATTTT. Amino acid sequence: CASSVGQGVQPQHF.

The rearrangement links TRBV6-6 to TRBJ2-7, with 8 bases lining up with TRBD2. The CDR3 runs to 14 residues. CDR1 MNHNY and CDR2 SVGAGI come from the germline V gene (reference sequence). The ends lost 3 bases at V and 1 base at J; junction bases unmatched: 2. CDR3 protein: CASSYRLASYEQYF. In nucleotides, the CDR3 is TGTGCCAGCAGTTATCGACTAGCGTCCTACGAGCAGTACTTC.

The chain has TRBV6-5 and TRBJ2-1; 7 bases match TRBD2. The length of the CDR3 is 12 residues. Trimming cost V 11 bases and J 9 bases; bases outside gene matches: 10. Per the germline V gene, CDR1 is MNHEY and CDR2 is SVGAGI. CDR3 DNA: TGTGCCCTTGGGGGGGTAGTGATTGAGCAGTTCTTC. Its translation: CALGGVVIEQFF.

This chain links TRBV7-9 with TRBJ1-2; D call uncertain. Germline CDR1 SEHNR, CDR2 FQNEAQ (reference sequence). The V gene lost 3 bases and the J gene lost 8 bases, with 13 bases spanning the gap. The CDR3 extends over 13 amino acids. Written as DNA, the CDR3 is TGTGCCAGCAGCTTGATTTCTGGGAGCGGCTACACCTTC. It encodes CASSLISGSGYTF.